The 21 T cell receptor beta chains listed next were all sequenced from one sample in a study of shared clonotypes between healthy human individuals. Sequencing used immunoSEQ multiplex PCR; TCRdb keeps in-frame clones, though not all of them. The sample yields around 2,100,000 clones, about 95% seen once. The naive CD8 population came from CD45RO-negative cells selected for CCR7, without terminally differentiated effector memory CD45RA+ cells. The sequenced sample was naive CD8+ T cells sorted from blood. These receptors all stem from a man aged 18 to 29 in good health.

The chain employs TRBV4-1 and TRBJ2-7; possible D gene TRBD2, 5 bases. V lost 2 bases and J lost 5, with 22 bases in between. CDR3 length: 17 residues. Germline CDR1 reads MGHRA; CDR2 reads YSYEKL. CDR3 protein: CASSQSPRGTQQDEQYF. CDR3 nucleotides: TGCGCCAGCAGCCAATCCCCCCGGGGAACACAGCAGGACGAGCAGTACTTC.

The rearrangement uses TRBV5-1 and TRBJ2-3, with D uncertain. Germline values: CDR1 SGHRS, CDR2 YFSETQ. Trimming removed 0 bases at V and 2 bases at J, with 10 bases between. This CDR3 comprises 15 residues. DNA of the CDR3: TGCGCCAGCAGCTTGGCCCTGGCGAACACAGATACGCAGTATTTT. It specifies CASSLALANTDTQYF. Full variable domain (remainder filled in from reference TRBV5-1 and TRBJ2-3): KAGVTQTPRYLIKTRGQQVTLSCSPISGHRSVSWYQQTPGQGLQFLFEYFSETQRNKGNFPGRFSGRQFSNSRSEMNVSTLELGDSALYLCASSLALANTDTQYFGPGTRLTVL.

About this clone: The identical CDR3 is also encoded by other nucleotide sequences in the sample. This chain joins TRBV7-9 and TRBJ1-1; D is ambiguous. CDR3 length equals 11 residues. CDR1 is SEHNR and CDR2 is FQNEAQ in the germline V gene (reference sequence). The V end lost 1 base, the J end lost 11 bases, and 8 bases lay between the germline ends. This chain's CDR3 is CASSLDGGAFF. As DNA, the CDR3 is TGTGCCAGCAGCTTAGATGGAGGGGCTTTCTTT.

The V gene is TRBV4-3, the J gene TRBJ2-1; 8 bases are a match to TRBD2. The J segment lost 3 bases and the V segment lost 4 bases, leaving 5 bases of the junction unmatched. CDR1 is LGHNA, CDR2 YSLEER, per germline. The CDR3 has 15 amino acids. The CDR3 loop reads CASSPGGDGYNEQFF. The CDR3 coding sequence is TGCGCCAGCAGCCCCGGGGGGGATGGCTACAATGAGCAGTTCTTC.

The chain carries TRBV11-2 and TRBJ2-1; D is unresolved. CDR1 SGHAT and CDR2 FQNNGV come from the germline V gene. The CDR3 has 13 amino acids. Trimming removed 0 bases at V and 7 bases at J, with 7 bases between. CDR3 amino acids: CASSLDPENEQFF. The CDR3 region has the DNA TGTGCCAGCAGCTTAGATCCGGAGAATGAGCAGTTCTTC.

The chain uses TRBV4-1 and TRBJ2-3; no firm D call. CDR1 is MGHRA, CDR2 YSYEKL, per germline. The CDR3 is 15 residues long. V shed 0 bases and J shed 6 bases, with 13 bases lying between them. Written as DNA, the CDR3 is TGCGCCAGCAGCCAAGATTCCCAGTTTGGGGATACGCAGTATTTT. As protein: CASSQDSQFGDTQYF.

The V gene is TRBV4-3, the J gene TRBJ1-4, with D hard to call. This CDR3 spans 15 amino acids. V lost 0 bases to trimming and J lost 0 bases, with 5 bases between them. Germline loops: CDR1 LGHNA, CDR2 YSLEER. The CDR3, as DNA: TGCGCCAGCAGCCAAGAAGGTGCAACTAATGAAAAACTGTTTTTT. Protein sequence: CASSQEGATNEKLFF.

The rearrangement uses TRBV7-2 and TRBJ1-3; D call uncertain. Germline V gene sequence: CDR1 SGHTA, CDR2 FQGNSA. The CDR3 consists of 15 residues. V dropped 1 base and J dropped 0 bases, with 7 bases sitting between them. The CDR3: CASSLDRNSGNTIYF. CDR3 nucleotide sequence: TGTGCCAGCAGCTTAGACAGAAACTCTGGAAACACCATATATTTT.

With regard to this clone: The identical CDR3 is also encoded by other nucleotide sequences in the sample. This chain uses TRBV7-9 with TRBJ2-5; TRBD1 is a possible D gene (5 bases). The CDR3 has 13 residues. The germline CDR1 and CDR2 sequences are SEHNR and FQNEAQ (reference sequence). Trimming left V 5 bases short and J 5 bases short, with 12 bases between. The CDR3 sequence: CASSPDSEETQYF. CDR3 in DNA: TGTGCCAGCAGCCCCGACAGTGAGGAGACCCAGTACTTC.

The chain carries TRBV10-3 and TRBJ2-7; 15 bases line up with TRBD2. The germline gives CDR1 ENHRY, CDR2 SYGVKD. The CDR3 sequence is 20 residues long. The J segment lost 0 bases and the V segment lost 4 bases, leaving 13 bases of the junction unmatched. CDR3 in DNA: TGTGCCATCAGTGGCTTCCCCGGGACTAGCGGGGGGCCGAGCTCCTACGAGCAGTACTTC. Its protein is CAISGFPGTSGGPSSYEQYF.

V gene TRBV7-9 combines with J gene TRBJ2-1; D gene unclear. CDR1 SEHNR and CDR2 FQNEAQ come from the germline V gene (reference sequence). Trimming shortened V by 5 bases and J by 0 bases, and 11 bases separated the two germline ends. The CDR3 runs to 15 residues. The CDR3, as DNA: TGTGCCAGCAGCCCCCCGCAGCTCTCCTACAATGAGCAGTTCTTC. This codes for CASSPPQLSYNEQFF. The variable domain in full, completed from reference TRBV7-9 and TRBJ2-1, reads DTGVSQNPRHKITKRGQNVTFRCDPISEHNRLYWYRQTLGQGPEFLTYFQNEAQLEKSRLLSDRFSAERPKGSFSTLEIQRTEQGDSAMYLCASSPPQLSYNEQFFGPGTRLTVL.

As for this clone: Distinct nucleotide sequences in the sample also encode this CDR3. The DNA of the CDR3 is TGTGCCAGCAGCTTATACCCATACGAGCAGTACTTC. Translated, it gives CASSLYPYEQYF. The rearrangement joins TRBV7-9 to TRBJ2-7, with unresolved D. Germline CDR1 is SEHNR and CDR2 is FQNEAQ (reference sequence). This CDR3 has 12 residues. The V and J ends lost 2 bases and 4 bases respectively, with 6 bases between them.

This chain uses TRBV4-1 with TRBJ2-7, with a weak D call TRBD1 (6 bases). Trimming stripped 0 bases from V and 5 bases from J, with 8 bases between. The CDR3 totals 13 residues. In germline, CDR1 is MGHRA, CDR2 YSYEKL. The DNA for the CDR3 is TGCGCCAGCAGCCAAGACCAGGGGAACGAGCAGTACTTC. Its protein is CASSQDQGNEQYF.

The chain is built from TRBV4-1 and TRBJ2-7, with 8 bases matching TRBD1. Germline V gene lookup returns CDR1 MGHRA and CDR2 YSYEKL. The CDR3 runs to 16 residues. V was clipped by 0 bases and J by 1 base; unmatched bases: 5. The CDR3, as DNA: TGCGCCAGCAGCCAAGATCTGGGGACAGGATCCTACGAGCAGTACTTC. This gives the protein CASSQDLGTGSYEQYF.

V gene TRBV11-1 combines with J gene TRBJ2-7, with 7 bases that match TRBD2. The germline CDR1 and CDR2 sequences are SGHAT and FQDESV (reference sequence). This CDR3 is built from 14 residues. Trimming removed 3 bases from V and 1 base from J; junction bases left unmatched: 3. This CDR3 reads CASSLGGFSYEQYF. As DNA, the CDR3 is TGTGCCAGCAGCTTGGGGGGGTTTTCCTACGAGCAGTACTTC.

This chain uses TRBV6-1 with TRBJ1-1; 7 bases agree with TRBD1. This CDR3 has 14 residues. In germline, CDR1 is MNHNS, CDR2 SASEGT. V shed 11 bases and J 8 bases; nucleotides not matched to a gene: 17. The CDR3 protein is CAASGQAIPQEAFF. CDR3 nucleotide sequence: TGTGCCGCGTCAGGACAGGCGATCCCCCAAGAAGCTTTCTTT.

The rearrangement joins TRBV4-3 to TRBJ1-5; no clear D. Trimming pared 0 bases from V and 0 bases from J, leaving 9 bases between. CDR3 length equals 16 residues. Germline assignment: CDR1 LGHNA and CDR2 YSLEER. Here the CDR3 DNA reads TGCGCCAGCAGCCAAGATGTCACGTATAGCAATCAGCCCCAGCATTTT. The encoded protein is CASSQDVTYSNQPQHF.

The chain employs TRBV6-1 and TRBJ1-6, with TRBD1 matching over 9 bases. The V segment lost 2 bases and the J segment 8 bases; nucleotides outside the gene matches: 7. From germline, CDR1 is MNHNS and CDR2 SASEGT. The CDR3 spans 16 residues. CDR3 coding DNA: TGTGCCAGCAGTGAATGGACAGGGGAAGGAGATTCACCCCTCCACTTT. It is translated as CASSEWTGEGDSPLHF.

The chain recombines TRBV10-3 with TRBJ2-3; no definite D call. Germline V gives CDR1 ENHRY, CDR2 SYGVKD. V was trimmed by 5 bases and J by 4 bases, leaving 4 bases between them. This CDR3 is built from 11 residues. The CDR3 spells CAISRADTQYF. CDR3 bases: TGTGCCATCAGTCGGGCAGATACGCAGTATTTT.

Concerning this clone: Other DNA sequences from this sample encode an identical CDR3 as well. The rearrangement joins TRBV5-6 to TRBJ2-7; 9 bases are shared with TRBD1. With 0 bases clipped from V and 4 bases from J, the junction kept 5 bases outside the gene matches. This CDR3 comprises 15 residues. The germline V gene encodes CDR1 SGHDT and CDR2 YYEEEE. CDR3 in amino acids: CASSLDPGQGYEQYF. CDR3 in DNA: TGTGCCAGCAGCTTGGATCCAGGACAGGGGTACGAGCAGTACTTC.

This clone was observed a single time. This chain connects TRBV6-1 to TRBJ2-2, with D unresolved. Germline CDR1 and CDR2: MNHNS and SASEGT. Trimming removed 6 bases from V and 0 bases from J, with 5 bases in between. The CDR3 spans 13 residues. The CDR3 loop is CASSTTNTGELFF. The CDR3 nucleotides are TGTGCCAGCAGCACCACGAACACCGGGGAGCTGTTTTTT.